The 2 T cell receptor beta chains below come from one sample, sequenced in a study of blood T cell repertoires in COVID-19. This table comes from immunoSEQ multiplex PCR, and its TCRdb copy is limited to in-frame clones, with some not included. The sample carries roughly 260,000 clones, approximately 90% recorded once. The specimen was PBMCs or T cells enriched from blood (not recorded which). All receptors derive from a woman aged 18-35 years who had recovered from COVID-19.

This chain links TRBV1 with TRBJ2-7; the DNA was not compared with TRBD2, the D call given in the table. TRBV1 is described as a pseudogene. CDR3 size: 18 residues. The CDR3 coding sequence is TGCACCAGCAGTCCACTTTACGGGACCGGGACTAGTATCTACGAGCAGTACTTC. The encoded protein is CTSSPLYGTGTSIYEQYF.

This chain uses TRBV9 with TRBJ2-1, with 8 bases matching TRBD2. Trimming removed 0 bases from V and 7 bases from J; junction bases left unmatched: 6. The CDR3 totals 15 residues. The germline CDR1 and CDR2 sequences are SGDLS and YYNGEE. CDR3 sequence (DNA): TGTGCCAGCAGCGTAGGCCCTAGCGGGTATAATGAGCAGTTCTTC. Residues: CASSVGPSGYNEQFF.